A single sample gave rise to the 26 T cell receptor beta chains below, sequenced in a study of cytomegalovirus exposure and HLA in healthy donors (dated by TCRdb to the late 2010s). Library preparation employed the immunoSEQ multiplex PCR assay. A mixture of 60 forward primers for TCR Vbeta segments and 13 reverse primers for TCR Jbeta segments was used in the multiplex PCR. Drawn from immuneACCESS, this table holds only the in-frame rearrangements with V and J called that TCRdb kept. Clones are partly lost; checked studies trace under half to an unresolved V gene and leave the rest unexplained. Present in this sample are roughly 120,000 clones, about 73% of which were seen just once. About 8.2% of the sample belongs to the ten largest clones. The specimen was PBMCs. The receptors originated from a middle-aged woman in good health and CMV-seropositive.

The rearrangement links TRBV7-9 to TRBJ1-1; perhaps TRBD1 as D (6 bases). Trimming pared 1 base from V and 4 bases from J, leaving 10 bases between. CDR3 length equals 14 residues. CDR1 and CDR2 from the germline V gene are SEHNR and FQNEAQ (reference sequence). CDR3 amino acids: CASSLVRGFTEAFF. CDR3 in DNA: TGTGCCAGCAGCTTAGTGAGGGGGTTCACTGAAGCTTTCTTT.

This chain uses TRBV5-1 with TRBJ1-6, with 7 bases fitting TRBD1. The germline gives CDR1 SGHRS, CDR2 YFSETQ. The CDR3 has 15 residues. V was clipped by 5 bases and J by 6 bases; unmatched bases: 8. The chain's CDR3 is CASSLLDRANSPLHF. The CDR3 region has the DNA TGCGCCAGCAGTTTACTAGACAGGGCTAATTCACCCCTCCACTTT.

This chain links TRBV7-8 with TRBJ1-6; D ambiguous. Trimming removed 1 base at V and 5 bases at J, with 12 bases between. In germline, CDR1 is SGHVS, CDR2 FQNEAQ. There are 16 residues in the CDR3. CDR3 DNA: TGTGCCAGCAGCTTAGTGAGAGGAATCAATAATTCACCCCTCCACTTT. Translated: CASSLVRGINNSPLHF.

The chain carries TRBV15 and TRBJ1-1; D is ambiguous. Germline-derived CDR1 and CDR2 are LNHNV and YYDKDF (reference sequence). V gave up 0 bases and J gave up 1 base, with 6 bases separating them. The CDR3 contains 14 residues. The CDR3 reads CATSRDLGNTEAFF. CDR3 sequence (DNA): TGTGCCACCAGCAGAGATCTCGGGAACACTGAAGCTTTCTTT. The full variable domain, in which reference TRBV15 and TRBJ1-1 provide the parts outside the CDR3, is DAMVIQNPRYQVTQFGKPVTLSCSQTLNHNVMYWYQQKSSQAPKLLFHYYDKDFNNEADTPDNFQSRRPNTSFCFLDIRSPGLGDTAMYLCATSRDLGNTEAFFGQGTRLTVV.

The chain's CDR3 is CASSLAVRNYGYTF. CDR3 nucleotide sequence: TGTGCCAGCAGCTTAGCAGTCAGAAACTATGGCTACACCTTC. This rearrangement joins TRBV7-9 to TRBJ1-2, with unresolved D. The V gene lost 0 bases and the J gene lost 2 bases, with 7 bases spanning the gap. Germline CDR1 and CDR2: SEHNR and FQNEAQ (reference sequence). This CDR3 spans 14 amino acids.

The V gene is TRBV6-6, the J gene TRBJ1-1, with D possibly being TRBD1 (5 bases). Per germline, CDR1 MNHNY and CDR2 SVGAGI (reference sequence). CDR3 length equals 16 residues. The V end lost 4 bases, the J end lost 3 bases, and 18 bases lay between the germline ends. CDR3 region: CASSSPKGTQDTEAFF. In DNA form, the CDR3 reads TGTGCCAGCAGTTCCCCTAAGGGGACTCAGGACACTGAAGCTTTCTTT.

The V call is TRBV29-1, the J call TRBJ1-5; TRBD1 matches at 10 bases. Germline CDR1 SQVTM, CDR2 ANQGSEA. J gave up 6 bases and V 5 bases, and 4 bases lay outside the gene matches. The CDR3 has 13 residues. DNA of the CDR3: TGCAGCGTTCGGACAGGGGGAAGTCAGCCCCAGCATTTT. Protein product: CSVRTGGSQPQHF.

The rearrangement joins TRBV20-1 to TRBJ1-2; 7 bases line up with TRBD1. Germline V gene lookup returns CDR1 DFQATT and CDR2 SNEGSKA (reference sequence). CDR3 length: 11 residues. The CDR3 region is CRATGSYGYTF. DNA for the CDR3: TGCAGAGCGACAGGGTCCTATGGCTACACCTTC.

This clone was detected only once. This chain uses TRBV2 with TRBJ2-3, with unresolved D. The CDR3 contains 16 residues. V was shortened by 0 bases and J by 3 bases, with 13 bases between the two germline ends. The V gene's germline CDR1 is SNHLY and CDR2 FYNNEI. The CDR3 loop is CASSEAPGLYTDTQYF. In DNA, the CDR3 is TGTGCCAGCAGTGAAGCGCCTGGGCTTTATACAGATACGCAGTATTTT.

The gene calls are TRBV6-1 and TRBJ1-1; D may be TRBD1 (5 bases). V gave up 2 bases and J gave up 11 bases, with 18 bases separating them. The V gene's germline CDR1 is MNHNS and CDR2 SASEGT. The CDR3 has 14 residues. CDR3 in amino acids: CASSERVMGRVAFF. CDR3 coding DNA: TGTGCCAGCAGTGAAAGGGTTATGGGGCGCGTGGCTTTCTTT.

This sequence joins TRBV2 and TRBJ2-7; D perhaps matches TRBD1 (6 bases). The CDR3 extends over 14 amino acids. With 5 bases removed from V and 6 bases from J, the gap between germline ends came to 17 bases. CDR1 and CDR2 (germline): SNHLY, FYNNEI. CDR3 loop: CASSTEQGVGEQYF. CDR3 nucleotides: TGTGCCAGCAGTACCGAACAGGGAGTGGGCGAGCAGTACTTC.

Only one count was recorded for this clone. The chain couples TRBV6-4 to TRBJ1-3; 10 bases align to TRBD1. CDR3 length: 19 residues. The V segment lost 3 bases and the J segment 1 base; nucleotides outside the gene matches: 12. CDR1 and CDR2 from the germline V gene are MRHNA and SNTAGT. CDR3 amino acids: CASSEVTSTGGASGNTIYF. The CDR3 DNA sequence: TGTGCCAGCAGTGAGGTAACCTCGACAGGGGGCGCGTCTGGAAACACCATATATTTT.

The rearrangement uses TRBV29-1 and TRBJ2-3, with TRBD2 matching over 7 bases. V lost 6 bases and J lost 0; bases outside the gene matches: 6. Germline V gene data show CDR1 as SQVTM and CDR2 as ANQGSEA. The length of the CDR3 is 14 residues. The chain's CDR3 is CSVTSDSSTDTQYF. The CDR3 region has the DNA TGCAGCGTCACTAGCGACTCTAGCACAGATACGCAGTATTTT.

V and J are TRBV2 and TRBJ1-1, with D perhaps TRBD1 (5 bases). Trimming pared 8 bases from V and 0 bases from J, leaving 10 bases between. This CDR3 is built from 13 residues. Germline lookup yields CDR1 SNHLY and CDR2 FYNNEI. The CDR3 region is CASSGNMNTEAFF. The CDR3 region has the DNA TGTGCCAGCTCAGGGAACATGAACACTGAAGCTTTCTTT. Full variable domain (rest looked up from reference TRBV2 and TRBJ1-1): EPEVTQTPSHQVTQMGQEVILRCVPISNHLYFYWYRQILGQKVEFLVSFYNNEISEKSEIFDDQFSVERPDGSNFTLKIRSTKLEDSAMYFCASSGNMNTEAFFGQGTRLTVV.

CDR3 DNA: TGTGCCAGCAGCGTAGAGGCGGGGACCACAGATACGCAGTATTTT. Its protein product is CASSVEAGTTDTQYF. This chain uses TRBV9 with TRBJ2-3; D may be TRBD2 (6 bases). Trimming stripped 0 bases from V and 2 bases from J, with 10 bases between. This CDR3 is built from 15 residues. The germline V gene encodes CDR1 SGDLS and CDR2 YYNGEE.

The chain is built from TRBV7-2 and TRBJ2-1, with D hard to call. V was cut by 1 base and J by 5 bases, with 6 bases left in between. Germline CDR1 is SGHTA and CDR2 is FQGNSA. CDR3 length: 13 residues. CDR3 protein: CASSLGADNEQFF. CDR3 DNA: TGTGCCAGCAGCTTAGGGGCAGACAATGAGCAGTTCTTC.

This clone came up many times. The rearrangement joins TRBV2 to TRBJ2-1; tentative D call: TRBD2 (6 bases). CDR1 SNHLY and CDR2 FYNNEI come from the germline V gene. V lost 5 bases to trimming and J lost 0 bases, with 14 bases between them. This CDR3 comprises 16 residues. The CDR3 DNA sequence: TGTGCCAGCAGTCCCGGTGCGGGGAGCTCCTACAATGAGCAGTTCTTC. This encodes CASSPGAGSSYNEQFF.

The chain combines TRBV9 with TRBJ2-3, with 9 bases that match TRBD2. The CDR3 loop spans 15 amino acids. Germline CDR1 and CDR2: SGDLS and YYNGEE. The V segment lost 0 bases and the J segment 8 bases; nucleotides outside the gene matches: 7. As DNA, the CDR3 is TGTGCCAGCAGCGTAGAAGCGGGGGGTGCAGGTACGCAGTATTTT. It is translated as CASSVEAGGAGTQYF.

The J gene is TRBJ1-2, the V gene TRBV2, with a weak D call TRBD1 (5 bases). Germline V gene lookup returns CDR1 SNHLY and CDR2 FYNNEI. V lost 2 bases, J lost 7 bases, and 11 bases lay in between. The CDR3 runs to 13 residues. The CDR3 nucleotides are TGTGCCAGCAGTGAACCGGGACTTCTTGGCTACACCTTC. This translates into CASSEPGLLGYTF.

The rearrangement joins TRBV7-2 to TRBJ1-1; TRBD1 is a possible D gene (5 bases). The germline V and J ends were trimmed by 1 base and 5 bases, with 8 bases remaining between them. The length of the CDR3 is 13 residues. CDR1 and CDR2 from the germline V gene are SGHTA and FQGNSA. The CDR3 sequence: CASSLGRATEAFF. In nucleotides, the CDR3 is TGTGCCAGCAGCTTAGGCAGGGCGACTGAAGCTTTCTTT. Full variable domain (rest looked up from reference TRBV7-2 and TRBJ1-1): GAGVSQSPSNKVTEKGKDVELRCDPISGHTALYWYRQSLGQGLEFLIYFQGNSAPDKSGLPSDRFSAERTGGSVSTLTIQRTQQEDSAVYLCASSLGRATEAFFGQGTRLTVV.

The chain uses TRBV29-1 and TRBJ1-2; TRBD1 is a possible D gene (6 bases). The V gene's germline CDR1 is SQVTM and CDR2 ANQGSEA. The CDR3 has 12 amino acids. Trimming cost V 6 bases and J 4 bases, with 12 bases left between them. CDR3 residues: CSVNREGYGYTF. The CDR3 nucleotides are TGCAGCGTAAACAGGGAGGGCTATGGCTACACCTTC. Combining the CDR3 with reference TRBV29-1 and TRBJ1-2 gives the whole variable domain SAVISQKPSRDICQRGTSLTIQCQVDSQVTMMFWYRQQPGQSLTLIATANQGSEATYESGFVIDKFPISRPNLTFSTLTVSNMSPEDSSIYLCSVNREGYGYTFGSGTRLTVV.

Of note for this clone: The sample has other DNA sequences that encode this CDR3 too. This chain uses TRBV20-1 with TRBJ1-2; maybe TRBD1 (6 bases). This CDR3 is built from 11 residues. The germline V gene encodes CDR1 DFQATT and CDR2 SNEGSKA (reference sequence). Trimming cost V 6 bases and J 3 bases, with 8 bases left between them. CDR3 sequence reads: CSARTDYGYTF. DNA for the CDR3: TGCAGTGCAAGGACAGACTATGGCTACACCTTC.

The chain combines TRBV6-1 with TRBJ1-1, with D possibly matching TRBD1 (5 bases). Germline V gives CDR1 MNHNS, CDR2 SASEGT. Trimming took off 0 bases at V and 2 bases at J, with 7 bases between the two ends. The CDR3 loop spans 14 amino acids. The CDR3 reads CASSEAWGNTEAFF. The CDR3 DNA sequence: TGTGCCAGCAGTGAAGCGTGGGGCAACACTGAAGCTTTCTTT.

The V and J genes are TRBV9 and TRBJ2-7; D perhaps matches TRBD1 (6 bases). Germline V gives CDR1 SGDLS, CDR2 YYNGEE. This CDR3 has 15 amino acids. V was shortened by 1 base and J by 1 base, with 12 bases between the two germline ends. The CDR3 region is CASSVQGLPSYEQYF. Written as DNA, the CDR3 is TGTGCCAGCAGCGTACAGGGGCTACCTTCCTACGAGCAGTACTTC.

CDR3 loop: CASQANYGYTF. The CDR3 DNA follows: TGTGCTTCCCAGGCTAACTATGGCTACACCTTC. The V call is TRBV10-3, the J call TRBJ1-2; D is uncertain. From germline, CDR1 is ENHRY and CDR2 SYGVKD. The CDR3 sequence is 11 residues long.

The genes are TRBV5-6 and TRBJ1-5, with D tentatively TRBD1 (5 bases). CDR1 is SGHDT and CDR2 is YYEEEE in the germline V gene. CDR3 length equals 14 residues. The germline V and J ends were trimmed by 5 bases and 7 bases, with 16 bases remaining between them. The CDR3 nucleotides are TGTGCCAGCAGTGTCGGGGGGATTAGGCAGCCCCAGCATTTT. It specifies CASSVGGIRQPQHF.